This entry is about one T cell receptor (beta chain). Antigen: not known. This CDR3 has 17 amino acids. Germline trimming cut 5 bases from V and 4 bases from J; bases unmatched to any gene: 10. The data were obtained in a study of CD8 T cells in ankylosing spondylitis. General study findings and limits: Made up of 7 to 9 highly homologous variants, a TCR beta motif appeared characteristic of ankylosing spondylitis blood. Clones linked to disease were reported to show significant enrichment in matched ankylosing spondylitis synovial fluid. In the blood and synovial fluid of reactive arthritis, some motif variants had been previously reported.

The authors made TCR beta libraries by quantitative 5'-RACE with molecular barcodes. TCRdb analysed the 5' RACE reads with MiXCR anew, one entry per CDR3 protein. The data contain about 260,000 distinct CDR3 sequences, about 20% of them singletons. Input material: blood, either unsorted or a sorted T cell fraction (not recorded which). The sequence derives from a male donor with ankylosing spondylitis or in good health (not recorded which). The chain links TRBV12-3 or TRBV12-4 to TRBJ2-2, with 10 bases matching TRBD2. CDR3 region: CASSPPGLAVPTGELFF. CDR3 DNA sequence: TGTGCCAGCAGTCCACCAGGACTAGCGGTGCCCACCGGGGAGCTGTTTTTT.